The clone carrying this T cell receptor beta chain is called large based on its frequency. TCRdb reanalyzed the 10x single-cell sequencing reads, giving one entry per CDR3 protein sequence and no DNA. The specimen's table records about 340 distinct CDR3 sequences. The sample originates from a study of CD8 T cells in cerebrospinal fluid in Alzheimer's disease. CDR3 length: 16 amino acids. Germline V gene data show CDR1 as SGHTA and CDR2 as FQGNSA. Specimen: cerebrospinal fluid. The genes are TRBV7-2 and TRBJ1-1; no DNA is available, so the TRBD1 call from TCRdb remains unchecked. This clonotype was sampled from a human donor with mild cognitive impairment. CDR3 sequence reads: CASSLVGTGLNTEAFF.